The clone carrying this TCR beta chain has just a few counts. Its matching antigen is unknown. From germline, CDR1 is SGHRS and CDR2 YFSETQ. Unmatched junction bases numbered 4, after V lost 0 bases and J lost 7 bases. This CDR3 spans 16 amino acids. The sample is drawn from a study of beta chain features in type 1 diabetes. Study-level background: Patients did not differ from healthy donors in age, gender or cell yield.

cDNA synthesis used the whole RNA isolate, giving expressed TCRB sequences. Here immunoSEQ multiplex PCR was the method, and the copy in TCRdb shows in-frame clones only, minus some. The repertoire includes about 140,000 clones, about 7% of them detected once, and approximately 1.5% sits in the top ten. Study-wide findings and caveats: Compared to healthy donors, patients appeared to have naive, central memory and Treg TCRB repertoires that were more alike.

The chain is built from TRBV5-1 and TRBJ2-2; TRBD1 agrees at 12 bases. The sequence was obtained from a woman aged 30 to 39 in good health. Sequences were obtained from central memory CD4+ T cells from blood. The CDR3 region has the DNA TGCGCCAGCAGCTTGGCGGGACAGGGGGCCGGCGGGGAGCTGTTTTTT. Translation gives CASSLAGQGAGGELFF. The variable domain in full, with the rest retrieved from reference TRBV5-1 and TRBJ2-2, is KAGVTQTPRYLIKTRGQQVTLSCSPISGHRSVSWYQQTPGQGLQFLFEYFSETQRNKGNFPGRFSGRQFSNSRSEMNVSTLELGDSALYLCASSLAGQGAGGELFFGEGSRLTVL.